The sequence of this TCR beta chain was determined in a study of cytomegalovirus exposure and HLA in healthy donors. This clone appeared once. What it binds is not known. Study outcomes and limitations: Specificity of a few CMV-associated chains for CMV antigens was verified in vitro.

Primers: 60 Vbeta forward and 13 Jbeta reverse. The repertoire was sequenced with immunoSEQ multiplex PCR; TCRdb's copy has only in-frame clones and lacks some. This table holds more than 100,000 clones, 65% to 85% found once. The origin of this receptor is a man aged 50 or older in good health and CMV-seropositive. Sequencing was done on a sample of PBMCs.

In DNA, the CDR3 is TGTGCCAGCAGCTTGGGGCCGAGGGACACTGAAGCTTTCTTT. Its protein is CASSLGPRDTEAFF. The V and J genes are TRBV5-4 and TRBJ1-1; D remains ambiguous. This CDR3 has 14 residues. Germline V CDR1 and CDR2: SGHNT, YYREEE (reference sequence). Trimming left V 0 bases short and J 3 bases short, with 9 bases between. Full variable domain (rest looked up from reference TRBV5-4 and TRBJ1-1): ETGVTQSPTHLIKTRGQQVTLRCSSQSGHNTVSWYQQALGQGPQFIFQYYREEENGRGNFPPRFSGLQFPNYSSELNVNALELDDSALYLCASSLGPRDTEAFFGQGTRLTVV.